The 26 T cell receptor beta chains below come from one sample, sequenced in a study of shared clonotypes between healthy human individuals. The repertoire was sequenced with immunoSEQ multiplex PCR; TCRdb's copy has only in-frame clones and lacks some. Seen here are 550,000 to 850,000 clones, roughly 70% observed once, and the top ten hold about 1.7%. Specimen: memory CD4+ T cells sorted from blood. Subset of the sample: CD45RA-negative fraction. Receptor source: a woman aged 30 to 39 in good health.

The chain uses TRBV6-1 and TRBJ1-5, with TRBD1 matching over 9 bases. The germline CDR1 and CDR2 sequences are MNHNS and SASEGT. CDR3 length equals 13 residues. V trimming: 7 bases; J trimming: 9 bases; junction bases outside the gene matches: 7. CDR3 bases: TGTGCCAGCAAGGGACAGGGTATGGTGCCCCAGCATTTT. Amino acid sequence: CASKGQGMVPQHF.

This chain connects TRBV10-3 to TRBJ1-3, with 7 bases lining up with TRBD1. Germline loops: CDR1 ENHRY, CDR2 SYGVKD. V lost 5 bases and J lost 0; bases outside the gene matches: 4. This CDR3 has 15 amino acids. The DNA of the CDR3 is TGTGCCATCAGTAAACAGGGGAACTCTGGAAACACCATATATTTT. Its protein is CAISKQGNSGNTIYF.

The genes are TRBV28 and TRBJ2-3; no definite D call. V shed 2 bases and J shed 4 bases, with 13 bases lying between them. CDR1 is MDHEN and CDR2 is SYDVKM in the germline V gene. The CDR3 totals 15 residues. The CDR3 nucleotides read TGTGCCAGCAGTTTAAGGGTAGGCGGCGCAGATACGCAGTATTTT. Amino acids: CASSLRVGGADTQYF.

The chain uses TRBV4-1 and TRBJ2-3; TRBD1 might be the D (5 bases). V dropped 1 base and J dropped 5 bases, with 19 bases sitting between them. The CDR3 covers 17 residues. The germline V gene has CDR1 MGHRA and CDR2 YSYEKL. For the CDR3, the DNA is TGCGCCAGCAGCCAAGTGGGTCAGGGAAAGGTTAGAGATACGCAGTATTTT. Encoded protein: CASSQVGQGKVRDTQYF.

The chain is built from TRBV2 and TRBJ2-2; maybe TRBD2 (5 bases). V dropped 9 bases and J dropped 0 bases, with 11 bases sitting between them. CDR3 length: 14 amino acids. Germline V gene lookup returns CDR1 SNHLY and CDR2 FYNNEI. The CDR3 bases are TGTGCCAGTGACCTCGGGGCGAACACCGGGGAGCTGTTTTTT. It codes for CASDLGANTGELFF.

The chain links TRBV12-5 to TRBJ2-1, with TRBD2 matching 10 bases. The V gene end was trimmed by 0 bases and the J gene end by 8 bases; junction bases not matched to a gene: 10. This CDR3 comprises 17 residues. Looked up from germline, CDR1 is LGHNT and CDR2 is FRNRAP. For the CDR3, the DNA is TGTGCTAGTGGTTTGGTCCCCGGGGCTAGCGGGAGTCATGAGCAGTTCTTC. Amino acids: CASGLVPGASGSHEQFF.

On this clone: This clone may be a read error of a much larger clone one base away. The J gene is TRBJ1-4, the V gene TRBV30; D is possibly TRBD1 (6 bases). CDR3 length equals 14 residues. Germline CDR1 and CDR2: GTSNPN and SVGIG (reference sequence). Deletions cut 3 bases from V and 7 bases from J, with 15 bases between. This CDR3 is CAWRRRGGSEKLFF. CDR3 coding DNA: TGTGCCTGGAGGCGTAGGGGGGGGAGTGAAAAACTGTTTTTT.

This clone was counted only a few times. The CDR3 reads CASSVGDRPWGYTF. The DNA of the CDR3 is TGTGCCAGTAGTGTGGGGGACAGGCCGTGGGGCTACACCTTC. V is TRBV19 and J is TRBJ1-2; 8 nucleotides agree with TRBD1. Unmatched junction bases numbered 10, after V lost 5 bases and J lost 8 bases. CDR1 LNHDA and CDR2 SQIVND come from the germline V gene (reference sequence). This CDR3 region has 14 residues.

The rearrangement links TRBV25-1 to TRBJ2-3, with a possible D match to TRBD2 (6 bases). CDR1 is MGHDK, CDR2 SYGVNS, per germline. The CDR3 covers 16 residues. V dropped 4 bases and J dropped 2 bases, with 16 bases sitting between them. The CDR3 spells CASSAGGDLYTDTQYF. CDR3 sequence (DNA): TGTGCCAGCAGTGCTGGAGGGGATCTCTACACAGATACGCAGTATTTT.

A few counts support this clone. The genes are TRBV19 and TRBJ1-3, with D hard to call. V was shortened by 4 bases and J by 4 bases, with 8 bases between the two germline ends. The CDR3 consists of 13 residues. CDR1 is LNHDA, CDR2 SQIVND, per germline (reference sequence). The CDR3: CASSTDWGNTIYF. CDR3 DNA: TGTGCCAGTAGTACGGACTGGGGAAACACCATATATTTT. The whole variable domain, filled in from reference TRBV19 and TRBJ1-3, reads DGGITQSPKYLFRKEGQNVTLSCEQNLNHDAMYWYRQDPGQGLRLIYYSQIVNDFQKGDIAEGYSVSREKKESFPLTVTSAQKNPTAFYLCASSTDWGNTIYFGEGSWLTVV.

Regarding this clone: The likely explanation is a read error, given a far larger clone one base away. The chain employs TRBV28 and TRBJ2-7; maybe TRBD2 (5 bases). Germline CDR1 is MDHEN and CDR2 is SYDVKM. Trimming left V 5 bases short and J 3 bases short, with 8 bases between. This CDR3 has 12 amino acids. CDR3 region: CASSRGSYEQYF. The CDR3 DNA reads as TGTGCCAGCAGTCGGGGAAGCTACGAGCAGTACTTC.

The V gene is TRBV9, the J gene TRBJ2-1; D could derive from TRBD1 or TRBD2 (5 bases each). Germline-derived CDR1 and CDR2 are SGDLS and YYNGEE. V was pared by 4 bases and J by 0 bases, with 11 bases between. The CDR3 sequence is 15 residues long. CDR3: CASSPGAGSYNEQFF. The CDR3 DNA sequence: TGTGCCAGCAGCCCCGGGGCAGGCTCCTACAATGAGCAGTTCTTC.

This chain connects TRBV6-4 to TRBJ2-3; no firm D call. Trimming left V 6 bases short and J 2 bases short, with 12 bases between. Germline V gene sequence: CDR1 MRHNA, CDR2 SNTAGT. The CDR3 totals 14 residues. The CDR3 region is CASSGGTTTDTQYF. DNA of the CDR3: TGTGCCAGCAGCGGTGGAACCACCACAGATACGCAGTATTTT.

The CDR3 loop is CASSLADRSGYTF. The DNA for the CDR3 is TGTGCCAGCAGCTTGGCGGACAGGAGCGGCTACACCTTC. The chain is built from TRBV5-6 and TRBJ1-2; 7 nucleotides align to TRBD1. V was pared by 0 bases and J by 8 bases, with 4 bases of the junction left unmatched. Germline assignment: CDR1 SGHDT and CDR2 YYEEEE. The CDR3 covers 13 residues.

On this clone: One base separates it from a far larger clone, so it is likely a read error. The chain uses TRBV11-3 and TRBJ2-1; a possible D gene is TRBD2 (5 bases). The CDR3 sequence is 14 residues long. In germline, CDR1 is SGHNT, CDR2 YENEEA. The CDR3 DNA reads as TGTGCCAGCAGCTTAGGCGGGTATAACAATGAGCCGTTCTTC. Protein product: CASSLGGYNNEPFF.

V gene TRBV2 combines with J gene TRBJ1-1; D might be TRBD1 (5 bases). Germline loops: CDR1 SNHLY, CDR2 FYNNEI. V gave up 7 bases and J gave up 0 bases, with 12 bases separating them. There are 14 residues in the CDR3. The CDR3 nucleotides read TGTGCCAGCACCGTCGGGGGTATGAACACTGAAGCTTTCTTT. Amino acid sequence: CASTVGGMNTEAFF.

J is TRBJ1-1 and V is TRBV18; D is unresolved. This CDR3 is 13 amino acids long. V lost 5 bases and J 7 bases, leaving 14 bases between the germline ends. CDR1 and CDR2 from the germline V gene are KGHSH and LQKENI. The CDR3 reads CASSGKVVNEAFF. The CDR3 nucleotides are TGTGCCAGCTCAGGGAAGGTAGTGAATGAAGCTTTCTTT.

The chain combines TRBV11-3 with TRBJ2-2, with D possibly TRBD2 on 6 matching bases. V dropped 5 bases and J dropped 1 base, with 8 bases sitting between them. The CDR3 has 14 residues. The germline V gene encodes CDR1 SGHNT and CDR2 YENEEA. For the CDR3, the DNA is TGTGCCAGCAGCCCCGGGGGGAACACCGGGGAGCTGTTTTTT. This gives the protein CASSPGGNTGELFF.

The CDR3, as DNA: TGCAGCGCTAGCGGGAGCCAAGAGACCCAGTACTTC. It yields the protein CSASGSQETQYF. The chain recombines TRBV29-1 with TRBJ2-5, with TRBD2 matching over 10 bases. Germline V lookup: CDR1 SQVTM, CDR2 ANQGSEA. The CDR3 covers 12 residues. Trimming at V came to 7 bases and at J to 1 base, leaving 0 bases not matched to a gene.

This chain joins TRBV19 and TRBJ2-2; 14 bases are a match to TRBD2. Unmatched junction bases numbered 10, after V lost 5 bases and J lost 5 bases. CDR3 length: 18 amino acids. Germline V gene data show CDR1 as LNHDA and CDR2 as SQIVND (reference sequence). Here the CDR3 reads CASSPRTGTSGSTGELFF. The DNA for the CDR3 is TGTGCCAGTAGTCCCAGGACCGGGACTAGCGGGAGTACCGGGGAGCTGTTTTTT.

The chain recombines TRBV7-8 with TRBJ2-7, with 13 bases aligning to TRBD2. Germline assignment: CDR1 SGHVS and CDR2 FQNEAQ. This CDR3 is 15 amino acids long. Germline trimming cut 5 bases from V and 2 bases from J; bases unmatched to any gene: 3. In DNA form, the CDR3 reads TGTGCCAGCAGCCGAGGGACTAGCGGGACCTACGAGCAGTACTTC. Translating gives CASSRGTSGTYEQYF.

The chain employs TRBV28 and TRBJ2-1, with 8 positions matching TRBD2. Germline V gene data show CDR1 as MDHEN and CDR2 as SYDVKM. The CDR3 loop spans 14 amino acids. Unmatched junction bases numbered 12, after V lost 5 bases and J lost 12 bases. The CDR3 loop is CASSQTRTSGGQFF. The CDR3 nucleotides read TGTGCCAGCAGTCAAACCCGCACTAGCGGAGGGCAGTTCTTC.

CDR3 residues: CASSVEQGEADTQYF. CDR3 DNA sequence: TGTGCCAGCAGCGTAGAACAGGGGGAGGCAGATACGCAGTATTTT. The V and J genes are TRBV9 and TRBJ2-3; 8 nucleotides line up with TRBD1. Germline trimming cut 0 bases from V and 4 bases from J; bases unmatched to any gene: 4. CDR1 and CDR2 (germline): SGDLS, YYNGEE. The CDR3 covers 15 residues.

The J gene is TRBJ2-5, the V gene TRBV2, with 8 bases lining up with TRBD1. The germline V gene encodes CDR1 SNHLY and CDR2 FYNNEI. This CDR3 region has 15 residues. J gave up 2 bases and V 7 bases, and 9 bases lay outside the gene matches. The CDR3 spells CASTRQGLVQETQYF. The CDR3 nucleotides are TGTGCCAGCACCCGACAGGGGTTGGTTCAAGAGACCCAGTACTTC.

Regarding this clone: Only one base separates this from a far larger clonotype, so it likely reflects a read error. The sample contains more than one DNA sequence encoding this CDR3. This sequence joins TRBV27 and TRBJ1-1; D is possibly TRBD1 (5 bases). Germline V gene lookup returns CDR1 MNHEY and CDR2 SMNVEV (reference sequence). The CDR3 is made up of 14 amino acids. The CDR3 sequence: CASSLSSGFTEAFF. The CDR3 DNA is TGCGCCAGCAGTTTATCTTCAGGGTTTACTGAAGCTTTCTTT.

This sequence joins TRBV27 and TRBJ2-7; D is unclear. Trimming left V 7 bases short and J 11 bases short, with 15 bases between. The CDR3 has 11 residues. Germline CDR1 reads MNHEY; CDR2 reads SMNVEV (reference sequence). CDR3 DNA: TGTGCCAGCACCCAGTTAGGGATGGAGTACTTC. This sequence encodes CASTQLGMEYF.